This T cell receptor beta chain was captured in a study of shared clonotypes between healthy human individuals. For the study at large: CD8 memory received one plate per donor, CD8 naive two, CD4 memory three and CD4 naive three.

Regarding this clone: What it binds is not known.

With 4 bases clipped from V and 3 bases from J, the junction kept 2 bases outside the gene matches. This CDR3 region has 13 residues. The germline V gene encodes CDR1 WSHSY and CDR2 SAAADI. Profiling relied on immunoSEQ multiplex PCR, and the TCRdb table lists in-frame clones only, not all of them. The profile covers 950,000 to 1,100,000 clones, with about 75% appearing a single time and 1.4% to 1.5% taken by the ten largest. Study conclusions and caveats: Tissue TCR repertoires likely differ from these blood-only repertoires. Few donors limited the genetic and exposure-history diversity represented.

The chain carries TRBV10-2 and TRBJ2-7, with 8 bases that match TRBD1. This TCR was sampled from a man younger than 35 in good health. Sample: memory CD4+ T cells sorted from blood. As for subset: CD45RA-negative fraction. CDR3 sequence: CASSGDRLYEQYF. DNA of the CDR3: TGCGCCAGCAGTGGGGACAGGCTCTACGAGCAGTACTTC.